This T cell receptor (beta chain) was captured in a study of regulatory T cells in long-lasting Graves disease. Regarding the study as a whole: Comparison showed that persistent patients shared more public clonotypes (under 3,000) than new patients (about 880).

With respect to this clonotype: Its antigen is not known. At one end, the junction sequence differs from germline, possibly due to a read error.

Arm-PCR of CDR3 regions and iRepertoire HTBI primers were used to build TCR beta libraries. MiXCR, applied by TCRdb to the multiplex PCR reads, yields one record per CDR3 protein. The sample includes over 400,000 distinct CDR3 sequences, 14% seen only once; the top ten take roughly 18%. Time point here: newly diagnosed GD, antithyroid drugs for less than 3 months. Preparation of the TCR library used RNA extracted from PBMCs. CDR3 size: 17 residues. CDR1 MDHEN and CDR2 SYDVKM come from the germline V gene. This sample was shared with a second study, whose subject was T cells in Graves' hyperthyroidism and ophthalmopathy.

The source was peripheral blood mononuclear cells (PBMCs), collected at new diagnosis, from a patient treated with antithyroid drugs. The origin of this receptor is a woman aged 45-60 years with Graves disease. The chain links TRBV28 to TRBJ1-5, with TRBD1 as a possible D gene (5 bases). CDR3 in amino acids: CASSLRGLRHSNQPRHF. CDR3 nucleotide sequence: TGTGCCAGCAGTTTGAGGGGCCTGAGACATAGCAATCAGCCCCGGCATTTT.